This entry is about one T cell receptor beta chain. Clones were read by immunoSEQ multiplex PCR, and TCRdb kept only the in-frame ones, dropping some. The data show roughly 64,000 clones, about 90% seen once. CDR1 and CDR2 from the germline V gene are MGHRA and YSYEKL. The CDR3 is made up of 16 amino acids. V lost 1 base, J lost 5 bases, and 4 bases stayed unmatched. The data are from a study of pediatric ulcerative colitis. Sequenced sample: blood. This TCR was recovered from a boy younger than 18 with severe ulcerative colitis. The genes are TRBV4-1 and TRBJ2-1; 11 nucleotides align to TRBD2. The CDR3 DNA sequence: TGCGCCAGCAGCCAAGCCCCGGGACTAGCGGACAATGAGCAGTTCTTC. Protein sequence: CASSQAPGLADNEQFF.